What follows is one TCR beta chain and its context. The antigen remains undetermined. The same CDR3 can be traced to other DNA sequences in this sample. This sample stems from a study of shared clonotypes between healthy human individuals. Study-wide context: Sampling drew on donors who were a couple of women and a few men aged 18 to 49.

General observations from the study: Sample collection involved blood only; tissue repertoires are likely different.

Donors comprised only Caucasian adults living in Nashville, Tennessee. Several immunoSEQ plates received, in even portions, the genomic DNA of each subset. Sequencing was performed with immunoSEQ multiplex PCR; in TCRdb, only in-frame clones are kept and a portion is missing. The table lists approximately 2.4 million clones, approximately 96% of them singletons, with around 0.13% in the top ten. Source material: naive CD4+ T cells sorted from blood. Indicated subset: CD45RA+ positively selected. This sequence originates from a man aged 18 to 30 in good health.

CDR3 nucleotides: TGTGCCAGCTCACCTGTCGCAACTAATGAAAAACTGTTTTTT. It translates to CASSPVATNEKLFF. The chain joins TRBV18 to TRBJ1-4; D remains ambiguous. The CDR3 is 14 amino acids. CDR1 is KGHSH and CDR2 is LQKENI in the germline V gene. V lost 3 bases to trimming and J lost 0 bases, with 5 bases between them.